The 22 T cell receptor beta chains in this list originate from one sample, sequenced in a study of blood T cell repertoires in COVID-19. Some clones are missing from TCRdb's copy, which holds only in-frame ones; the method was immunoSEQ multiplex PCR. The sample comprises some 320,000 clones, approximately 85% of which are singletons, and 7.2% rests with the top ten. The sequenced sample was peripheral blood. These receptor sequences come from a human donor in a cohort sampled during active COVID-19.

This sequence joins TRBV4-1 and TRBJ1-2, with D possibly matching TRBD1 (6 bases). Germline V gene data show CDR1 as MGHRA and CDR2 as YSYEKL. CDR3 length: 15 amino acids. V dropped 2 bases and J dropped 2 bases, with 12 bases sitting between them. The CDR3 region is CASSQPGQRNYGYTF. The DNA of the CDR3 is TGCGCCAGCAGCCAACCCGGACAGCGAAACTATGGCTACACCTTC.

This sequence joins TRBV27 and TRBJ1-4, with D uncertain. Trimming removed 2 bases from V and 3 bases from J, with 10 bases in between. Germline V CDR1 and CDR2: MNHEY, SMNVEV (reference sequence). CDR3 length: 15 residues. The CDR3 region has the DNA TGTGCCAGCAGTTTAAGGGTAGCGGCTAATGAAAAACTGTTTTTT. It translates to CASSLRVAANEKLFF. Full variable domain (missing parts from reference TRBV27 and TRBJ1-4): EAQVTQNPRYLITVTGKKLTVTCSQNMNHEYMSWYRQDPGLGLRQIYYSMNVEVTDKGDVPEGYKVSRKEKRNFPLILESPSPNQTSLYFCASSLRVAANEKLFFGSGTQLSVL.

The V call is TRBV9, the J call TRBJ1-2, with a possible D match to TRBD1 (5 bases). Germline assignment: CDR1 SGDLS and CDR2 YYNGEE. V shed 3 bases and J shed 1 base, with 25 bases lying between them. This CDR3 contains 19 residues. Here the CDR3 reads CASSAGSGVAGIGNYGYTF. The CDR3 DNA reads as TGTGCCAGCAGCGCAGGGTCTGGGGTGGCAGGGATCGGTAACTATGGCTACACCTTC.

The chain employs TRBV5-4 and TRBJ1-2; 7 nucleotides line up with TRBD1. This CDR3 is built from 15 residues. Germline V gene sequence: CDR1 SGHNT, CDR2 YYREEE (reference sequence). The V gene end was trimmed by 6 bases and the J gene end by 6 bases; junction bases not matched to a gene: 14. The chain's CDR3 is CASTDFDREGNGYTF. CDR3 in DNA: TGTGCCAGCACCGATTTCGACAGGGAAGGTAATGGCTACACCTTC.

The J gene is TRBJ2-3, the V gene TRBV24-1; D possibly corresponds to TRBD2 (6 bases). The length of the CDR3 is 16 residues. Trimming removed 5 bases from V and 0 bases from J, with 14 bases in between. The germline V gene encodes CDR1 KGHDR and CDR2 SFDVKD. The CDR3 DNA reads as TGTGCCACCAGTGGGGTTCCGGGACTGAGCACAGATACGCAGTATTTT. This encodes CATSGVPGLSTDTQYF.

This sequence joins TRBV7-2 and TRBJ2-4, with a weak D call TRBD2 (6 bases). V lost 1 base to trimming and J lost 0 bases, with 13 bases between them. The CDR3 length is 17 residues. Germline CDR1 SGHTA, CDR2 FQGNSA. The CDR3 region has the DNA TGTGCCAGCAGCTTAGTGGGTAGCGGTGTAGCCAAAAACATTCAGTACTTC. This sequence encodes CASSLVGSGVAKNIQYF.

This clone was observed a few times. Other DNA sequences from this sample encode an identical CDR3 as well. The gene calls are TRBV6-2 or TRBV6-3 and TRBJ1-5; D uncertain. Trimming shortened V by 0 bases and J by 7 bases, and 4 bases separated the two germline ends. The germline V gene has CDR1 MNHEY and CDR2 SVGEGT. The CDR3 runs to 12 residues. CDR3 DNA: TGTGCCAGCAGTTACTCAGAGCAGCCCCAGCATTTT. It is translated as CASSYSEQPQHF.

This clone was observed a handful of times. V and J are TRBV9 and TRBJ2-3; TRBD2 matches 8 bases. The V and J ends lost 3 bases and 2 bases, in that order; junction bases with no gene match: 5. Germline CDR1 SGDLS, CDR2 YYNGEE. The CDR3 totals 15 residues. This CDR3 reads CASSDGTRDTDTQYF. In DNA form, the CDR3 reads TGTGCCAGCAGCGACGGGACTAGGGACACAGATACGCAGTATTTT.

V and J are TRBV7-9 and TRBJ1-1; TRBD1 might be the D (5 bases). The CDR3 extends over 15 amino acids. V shed 4 bases and J shed 0 bases, with 12 bases lying between them. Germline V lookup: CDR1 SEHNR, CDR2 FQNEAQ (reference sequence). The CDR3, as DNA: TGTGCCAGCAGCTGGACTGGGGGGTTGAACACTGAAGCTTTCTTT. As protein: CASSWTGGLNTEAFF.

V gene TRBV27 combines with J gene TRBJ2-7, with 9 nucleotides matching TRBD1. Germline V lookup: CDR1 MNHEY, CDR2 SMNVEV (reference sequence). This CDR3 is built from 13 residues. V gave up 4 bases and J gave up 5 bases; unmatched junction bases: 3. This CDR3 reads CASSSDRGNEQYF. CDR3 in DNA: TGTGCCAGCAGTTCGGACAGGGGAAACGAGCAGTACTTC.

The chain has TRBV5-4 and TRBJ2-5; 7 nucleotides align to TRBD1. Looked up from germline, CDR1 is SGHNT and CDR2 is YYREEE (reference sequence). The V gene end was trimmed by 7 bases and the J gene end by 5 bases; junction bases not matched to a gene: 8. The CDR3 is made up of 13 amino acids. CDR3 sequence: CASRSRGRETQYF. The CDR3, as DNA: TGTGCCAGCCGTTCAAGGGGGCGGGAGACCCAGTACTTC.

This clone turned up a few times. The V call is TRBV6-6, the J call TRBJ2-2, with a weak D call TRBD2 (6 bases). Germline CDR1 reads MNHNY; CDR2 reads SVGAGI (reference sequence). Trimming shortened V by 5 bases and J by 4 bases, and 14 bases separated the two germline ends. CDR3 length: 15 amino acids. CDR3 residues: CASSTGTSSTGELFF. CDR3 DNA: TGTGCCAGCAGTACTGGGACTTCATCCACCGGGGAGCTGTTTTTT.

This chain connects TRBV6-5 to TRBJ1-4; a possible D gene is TRBD1 (6 bases). The CDR3 contains 15 residues. Germline CDR1 MNHEY, CDR2 SVGAGI. V gave up 5 bases and J gave up 5 bases, with 15 bases separating them. In nucleotides, the CDR3 is TGTGCCAGCAGTACAAGCGGGGGGCTCAATGAAAAACTGTTTTTT. Encoded protein: CASSTSGGLNEKLFF.

In DNA form, the CDR3 reads TGTGCCAGCAGTACACAGGGGGCGGAGGCTTTCTTT. This encodes CASSTQGAEAFF. The chain uses TRBV7-9 and TRBJ1-1; 9 bases are a match to TRBD1. CDR3 size: 12 residues. CDR1 and CDR2 (germline): SEHNR, FQNEAQ (reference sequence). J lost 11 bases, V lost 6 bases, and 7 bases had no gene match.

The V gene is TRBV7-9, the J gene TRBJ1-5; possible D gene TRBD1, 5 bases. Trimming shortened V by 4 bases and J by 4 bases, and 23 bases separated the two germline ends. Per the germline V gene, CDR1 is SEHNR and CDR2 is FQNEAQ (reference sequence). The length of the CDR3 is 18 residues. CDR3 in amino acids: CASSSGEKDTKPNQPQHF. The DNA for the CDR3 is TGTGCCAGCAGCTCCGGCGAGAAGGACACAAAACCGAATCAGCCCCAGCATTTT.

The J gene is TRBJ2-7, the V gene TRBV5-1, with 11 bases lining up with TRBD1. The CDR3 spans 15 residues. Germline CDR1 reads SGHRS; CDR2 reads YFSETQ. V gave up 3 bases and J gave up 7 bases; unmatched junction bases: 9. The CDR3 DNA follows: TGCGCCAGCAGCTGGACAGGGGGCTCCCCTAGTGAGCAGTACTTC. Translating it yields CASSWTGGSPSEQYF.

This rearrangement joins TRBV13 to TRBJ2-7, with D possibly being TRBD1 (6 bases). The germline gives CDR1 PRHDT, CDR2 FYEKMQ (reference sequence). The CDR3 length is 15 residues. The V end was cut by 9 bases, the J end by 2 bases, with 20 bases between. This chain's CDR3 is CARPTTGSVTYEQYF. The CDR3 nucleotides are TGTGCCAGGCCTACTACAGGGAGTGTTACCTACGAGCAGTACTTC.

V gene TRBV27 combines with J gene TRBJ1-5; the D is unclear. The CDR3 runs 14 residues. The germline gives CDR1 MNHEY, CDR2 SMNVEV (reference sequence). The germline V and J ends were trimmed by 4 bases and 7 bases, with 14 bases remaining between them. The chain's CDR3 is CASSSPLRNQPQHF. CDR3 bases: TGTGCCAGCAGTTCCCCCCTCAGGAACCAGCCCCAGCATTTT.

The chain carries TRBV20-1 and TRBJ1-1; 8 bases fit TRBD1. V was pared by 3 bases and J by 5 bases, with 11 bases of the junction left unmatched. Germline V lookup: CDR1 DFQATT, CDR2 SNEGSKA (reference sequence). CDR3 length: 15 residues. The CDR3 region is CSASSDRDILTEAFF. DNA of the CDR3: TGCAGTGCTAGTTCGGACAGGGATATTTTAACTGAAGCTTTCTTT.

The chain employs TRBV27 and TRBJ1-4, with 9 bases lining up with TRBD1. Germline assignment: CDR1 MNHEY and CDR2 SMNVEV (reference sequence). This CDR3 has 15 residues. Trimming took 5 bases from V and 6 from J; bases not matched to a gene: 7. DNA of the CDR3: TGTGCCAGCAGTCCCTCACAGGGGGCACATGAAAAACTGTTTTTT. Translated: CASSPSQGAHEKLFF.

This clone was seen more than once but under ten times. The chain carries TRBV5-1 and TRBJ2-5; tentative D call: TRBD2 (5 bases). The CDR3 loop spans 14 amino acids. CDR1 and CDR2 (germline): SGHRS, YFSETQ. V dropped 4 bases and J dropped 7 bases, with 17 bases sitting between them. CDR3 DNA sequence: TGCGCCAGCAGCCCGGCTGGGCTAGGGAGGACCCAGTACTTC. Its protein product is CASSPAGLGRTQYF.

This sequence joins TRBV11-3 and TRBJ1-1; D is possibly TRBD1 (5 bases). Trimming shortened V by 5 bases and J by 5 bases, and 12 bases separated the two germline ends. The germline gives CDR1 SGHNT, CDR2 YENEEA. The CDR3 is 13 residues long. CDR3 residues: CASSGGVGTEAFF. The DNA for the CDR3 is TGTGCCAGCAGCGGAGGGGTGGGGACTGAAGCTTTCTTT.